The sequence of this T cell receptor beta chain was determined in a study of post-analysis software for immune sequencing data (dated by TCRdb to between 2014 and 2017). Concerning the study at large: Relapsing-remitting, secondary progressive and progressive-relapsing multiple sclerosis were recorded as disease courses, and subtype annotation was lacking for some patients. The patient repertoires were set against approximately 10 previously published healthy control repertoires from donors whose ages ranged from roughly 6 to 26 years. A subset of samples was prepared in parallel using single-end sample barcoding, then pooled and co-amplified after Illumina adapter ligation.

The junction carries 13 bases between V and J, which are trimmed by 0 bases and 7 bases respectively. The CDR3, from cysteine to phenylalanine, totals 14 residues. Only the CDR3 portion is preserved as DNA: 42 bases, with reading frame beginning at the first base. Looking up the germline V gene (reference sequence) yields CDR1 DFQATT and CDR2 SNEGSKA. To demonstrate the VDJtools post-analysis software, TCR beta repertoires were profiled from the peripheral blood of more than ten young patients with multiple sclerosis. The multiple sclerosis patients were children and adolescents between roughly 6 and 16 years of age. Paper-wide results and their limitations: Direct clustering with F measure revealed strong co-clustering of samples prepared in the same batch, which led to a batch-effect correction. The control group was slightly older than the multiple sclerosis patient group. Significantly lower normalized Chao1 diversity was found in multiple sclerosis patients than in controls, suggesting substantial peripheral T-cell clonal expansion. Significantly higher frequencies in patients than in controls were found for several TRBV segments, including TRBV5-6, TRBV5-1 and TRBV20-1.

Remarks on this clonotype: What this receptor recognizes is not known. No base qualities exist here, and no much larger clone lies one base off it.

Library preparation employed PCR. Sequenced using an Illumina HiSeq 2500. To reduce PCR and sequencing biases, unique molecular identifiers were incorporated into the TCR beta cDNA libraries. Every 1 to 10 million input T cells yielded approximately 500,000 cDNA molecules, meaning each molecule approximated one T cell. The patient libraries were prepared and sequenced with the same protocol used for the earlier healthy control dataset. Samples belonging to the same batch were prepared together, multiplexed and sequenced on a shared HiSeq lane. The original pipeline was this. Raw barcoded reads were processed with MIGEC, discarding single-read molecular identifier groups before consensus assembly and CDR3 extraction. Clonotype tables were post-analysed with VDJtools, normalizing diversity by down-sampling all datasets to the smallest sample size. In repertoire overlap clustering, CDR3 amino acid sequences, but not nucleotide sequences, were matched to correct batch-related cross-sample contamination. TCRdb reran the public reads through fastp at Q25 and MiXCR, keeping productive beta chains. Duplicate CDR3 protein sequences are folded into a single record with the most common DNA and genes. Here the V and J calls rest on TCRdb's processing, not on the authors' analysis. The sample data list roughly 580,000 distinct CDR3 sequences, and 44% of these were observed just once. Roughly 1.8% of the sample belongs to the ten largest clones.

This receptor chain uses TRBV20-1 and TRBJ1-5; the D region possibly corresponds to TRBD1 (6 bases align). This TCR was sampled from a girl aged 5-17 years with multiple sclerosis. The specimen sequenced was blood. The CDR3 region: CSARDLGAGQPQHF. The nucleotides are TGCAGTGCTAGAGATCTGGGGGCGGGGCAGCCCCAGCATTTT.